The T cell receptor beta chain described here comes from a study of control samples from healthy donors and cancer patients. This table comes from immunoSEQ multiplex PCR, and its TCRdb copy is limited to in-frame clones, with some not included. The table includes more than 85,000 clones, 75% to 90% detected once. This CDR3 is built from 15 residues. CDR1 MNHEY and CDR2 SVGAGI come from the germline V gene. V shed 5 bases and J shed 0 bases, with 8 bases lying between them. The sample was blood. The sequence was obtained from a woman in her forties or fifties in good health. The V gene is TRBV6-5, the J gene TRBJ2-6, with D unresolved. CDR3 DNA: TGTGCCAGCAGTACCCGCTCCTCTGGGGCCAACGTCCTGACTTTC. Protein sequence: CASSTRSSGANVLTF.